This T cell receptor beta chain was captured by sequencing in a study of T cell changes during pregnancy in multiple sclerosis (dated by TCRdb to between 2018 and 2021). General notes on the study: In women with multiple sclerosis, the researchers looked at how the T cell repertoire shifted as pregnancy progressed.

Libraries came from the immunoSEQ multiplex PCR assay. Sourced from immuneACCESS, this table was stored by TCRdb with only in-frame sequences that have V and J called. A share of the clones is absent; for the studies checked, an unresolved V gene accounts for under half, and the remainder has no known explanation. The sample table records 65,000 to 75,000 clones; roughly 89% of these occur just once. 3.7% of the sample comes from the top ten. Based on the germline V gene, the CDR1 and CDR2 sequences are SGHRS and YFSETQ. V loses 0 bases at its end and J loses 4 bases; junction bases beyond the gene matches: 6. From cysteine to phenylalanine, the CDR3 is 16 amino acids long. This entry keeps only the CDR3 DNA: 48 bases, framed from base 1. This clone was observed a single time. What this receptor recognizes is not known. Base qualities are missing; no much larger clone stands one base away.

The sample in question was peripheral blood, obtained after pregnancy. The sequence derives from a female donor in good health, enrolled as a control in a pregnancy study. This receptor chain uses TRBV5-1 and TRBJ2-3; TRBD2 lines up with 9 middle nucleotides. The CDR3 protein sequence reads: CASSLVAGGHPDTQYF. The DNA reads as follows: TGCGCCAGCAGCTTGGTGGCGGGGGGGCACCCAGATACGCAGTATTTT.